The 21 T cell receptor beta chains below were found in one sample sequenced in a study of OX40 agonist ivuxolimab in advanced cancers. Sequenced by immunoSEQ multiplex PCR; TCRdb stores in-frame clones only, minus some. Of about 60,000 clones listed, roughly 90% are singletons. The source was CD4+ or CD8+ T cells sorted from blood, collected in a trial of the OX40 agonist ivuxolimab. The source is an adult with an advanced solid tumor such as melanoma, head and neck, liver or kidney cancer.

The CDR3 nucleotides read TGTGCCAGCAGCCACGGGGACAGGGTCTCTGAAGCTTTCTTT. As protein: CASSHGDRVSEAFF. The V call is TRBV11-2, the J call TRBJ1-1; 9 bases agree with TRBD1. Germline trimming cut 5 bases from V and 6 bases from J; bases unmatched to any gene: 7. The CDR3 sequence is 14 residues long. CDR1 and CDR2 (germline): SGHAT, FQNNGV.

V gene TRBV7-2 combines with J gene TRBJ1-2, with D tentatively TRBD1 (5 bases). Germline V gene lookup returns CDR1 SGHTA and CDR2 FQGNSA. V lost 5 bases, J lost 8 bases, and 15 bases lay in between. The CDR3 sequence is 13 residues long. CDR3 in amino acids: CASSLTGLQGYTF. DNA for the CDR3: TGTGCCAGCAGCCTAACAGGCCTCCAAGGCTACACCTTC.

The chain couples TRBV4-1 to TRBJ2-7; TRBD2 matches 16 bases. The CDR3 totals 14 residues. Trimming removed 3 bases from V and 9 bases from J; junction bases left unmatched: 2. Looked up from germline, CDR1 is MGHRA and CDR2 is YSYEKL. The CDR3 is CASSQGLAGGMQYF. CDR3 bases: TGCGCCAGCAGCCAGGGACTAGCGGGAGGGATGCAGTACTTC.

This sequence joins TRBV9 and TRBJ1-1; D not certain. Germline V CDR1 and CDR2: SGDLS, YYNGEE. The CDR3 totals 15 residues. V gave up 4 bases and J gave up 3 bases, with 16 bases separating them. The CDR3 DNA reads as TGTGCCAGCAGCTTTTCTCCGGGCCCTGACACTGAAGCTTTCTTT. It translates to CASSFSPGPDTEAFF.

V is TRBV6-1 and J is TRBJ1-3; D is ambiguous. The CDR3 totals 12 residues. Germline-derived CDR1 and CDR2 are MNHNS and SASEGT. The V end lost 8 bases, the J end lost 0 bases, and 5 bases lay between the germline ends. The CDR3 here is CASALSGNTIYF. DNA for the CDR3: TGTGCCAGCGCCCTCTCTGGAAACACCATATATTTT.

The chain combines TRBV5-1 with TRBJ1-1; weak D call: TRBD1 (6 bases). The germline gives CDR1 SGHRS, CDR2 YFSETQ. The V gene lost 4 bases and the J gene lost 4 bases, with 14 bases spanning the gap. There are 14 residues in the CDR3. The DNA of the CDR3 is TGCGCCAGCAGCCAGGGGCAGGTCGGCACTGAAGCTTTCTTT. Residues: CASSQGQVGTEAFF.

In this sample, this clone turned up a few times. The rearrangement links TRBV29-1 to TRBJ1-2; D is possibly TRBD1 (6 bases). There are 13 residues in the CDR3. Trimming shortened V by 4 bases and J by 7 bases, and 16 bases separated the two germline ends. The germline CDR1 and CDR2 sequences are SQVTM and ANQGSEA. The CDR3 region has the DNA TGCAGCGTTGGGGAGGGCAGGGGTCCTGGCTACACCTTC. Residues: CSVGEGRGPGYTF.

The chain employs TRBV28 and TRBJ2-7; no clear D. Germline loops: CDR1 MDHEN, CDR2 SYDVKM. The CDR3 has 13 amino acids. V shed 3 bases and J shed 5 bases, with 11 bases lying between them. The CDR3 DNA reads TGTGCCAGCAGTTTTGTCAATGGGGACGAGCAGTACTTC. This translates into CASSFVNGDEQYF.

This clone was detected only once. This chain connects TRBV7-9 to TRBJ1-1; D remains ambiguous. Germline V CDR1 and CDR2: SEHNR, FQNEAQ (reference sequence). CDR3 size: 13 residues. Trimming removed 3 bases at V and 0 bases at J, with 5 bases between. The CDR3 region has the DNA TGTGCCAGCAGCTTTAACGTGAACACTGAAGCTTTCTTT. Its translation is CASSFNVNTEAFF.

This chain joins TRBV21-1 and TRBJ1-5; TRBD1 is the table's D call and was not checked against the DNA. TRBV21-1 is a known pseudogene. The CDR3 has 18 residues. The CDR3 loop reads CASSKAIVDNDSNQPQHF. The CDR3 DNA sequence: TGTGCCAGCAGCAAAGCAATCGTTGACAACGATAGCAATCAGCCCCAGCATTTT.

This rearrangement joins TRBV9 to TRBJ2-1, with D perhaps matching TRBD2 (6 bases). V was trimmed by 0 bases and J by 9 bases, leaving 22 bases between them. The CDR3 has 17 amino acids. Germline lookup yields CDR1 SGDLS and CDR2 YYNGEE. The CDR3 DNA sequence: TGTGCCAGCAGCGTAGGGCGCGGGAACGAACTTCACGGTGAGCAGTTCTTC. Translated: CASSVGRGNELHGEQFF.

The J gene is TRBJ2-7, the V gene TRBV7-9; the D call may be TRBD1 or TRBD2 (5 bases each). The CDR3 runs to 15 residues. Trimming shortened V by 5 bases and J by 6 bases, and 20 bases separated the two germline ends. Germline V gene lookup returns CDR1 SEHNR and CDR2 FQNEAQ (reference sequence). CDR3 DNA: TGTGCCAGCAGCCCCCGGGGCACCCGGGTTGTCGAGCAGTACTTC. The encoded protein is CASSPRGTRVVEQYF.

This clone was counted a few times. The identical CDR3 is also encoded by other nucleotide sequences in the sample. The chain couples TRBV5-1 to TRBJ2-5; 11 bases agree with TRBD1. The germline V gene encodes CDR1 SGHRS and CDR2 YFSETQ. The CDR3 runs to 15 residues. V lost 4 bases and J lost 5; bases outside the gene matches: 7. The CDR3 DNA reads as TGCGCCAGCAGCCGGGGACAGGGGGTTGGGGAGACCCAGTACTTC. Translated: CASSRGQGVGETQYF.

With respect to this clone: One junction end disagrees with the germline gene, perhaps due to a read error. This sequence joins TRBV7-7 and TRBJ2-5, with TRBD2 identical over 11 bases. In germline, CDR1 is SSHAT, CDR2 FNYEAQ (reference sequence). This CDR3 has 16 residues. In nucleotides, the CDR3 is TGTGCTAGCAGCCCGGTAGCGGGAGGGCCGAGGGAGACCCAGTACTTC. It encodes CASSPVAGGPRETQYF. The full variable domain, completed using reference TRBV7-7 and TRBJ2-5, is GAGVSQSPRYKVTKRGQDVTLRCDPISSHATLYWYQQALGQGPEFLTYFNYEAQPDKSGLPSDRFSAERPEGSISTLTIQRTEQRDSAMYRCASSPVAGGPRETQYFGPGTRLLVL.

The chain carries TRBV6-4 and TRBJ2-3, with TRBD1 matching 7 bases. The germline CDR1 and CDR2 sequences are MRHNA and SNTAGT. The CDR3 consists of 15 residues. The junction had 9 bases not matched to a gene; V was cut back by 5 bases and J by 4 bases. Here the CDR3 reads CASSPTGAPADTQYF. The DNA of the CDR3 is TGTGCCAGCAGTCCAACAGGGGCTCCGGCAGATACGCAGTATTTT.

The gene calls are TRBV28 and TRBJ1-2, with D perhaps TRBD1 (6 bases). Looked up from germline, CDR1 is MDHEN and CDR2 is SYDVKM. The length of the CDR3 is 19 residues. The V end was cut by 1 base, the J end by 2 bases, with 23 bases between. DNA of the CDR3: TGTGCCAGCAGTTTATTATTCGGGGATTACAGGGCCCAAAACTATGGCTACACCTTC. Its translation is CASSLLFGDYRAQNYGYTF.

The CDR3 DNA reads as TGTGCCAGCAGTTGGCTAGCGACCGGCTCCTACAATGAGCAGTTCTTC. This translates into CASSWLATGSYNEQFF. V and J are TRBV6-5 and TRBJ2-1; D might be TRBD2 (6 bases). The CDR3 has 16 amino acids. Trimming removed 4 bases from V and 0 bases from J, with 13 bases in between. Germline V gene data show CDR1 as MNHEY and CDR2 as SVGAGI.

This chain links TRBV10-3 with TRBJ2-3; 11 bases map to TRBD2. The CDR3 length is 15 residues. After removal of 8 bases from V and 5 bases from J, the junction contained 9 bases not matched to a gene. Germline V lookup: CDR1 ENHRY, CDR2 SYGVKD. CDR3 in amino acids: CAIGGLAEGVDTQYF. The CDR3, as DNA: TGTGCCATCGGGGGACTAGCGGAAGGAGTAGATACGCAGTATTTT.

This chain joins TRBV7-3 and TRBJ2-5; 8 bases align to TRBD2. The CDR3 spans 15 residues. Unmatched junction bases numbered 10, after V lost 5 bases and J lost 5 bases. Germline lookup yields CDR1 SGHTA and CDR2 FQGTGA. CDR3 sequence: CASSPSGTRTETQYF. The CDR3 DNA is TGTGCCAGCAGCCCCTCCGGGACTAGAACGGAGACCCAGTACTTC.

This clone was observed a single time. The V call is TRBV5-8, the J call TRBJ1-3; D gene unclear. The CDR3 has 13 amino acids. Trimming took off 0 bases at V and 9 bases at J, with 10 bases between the two ends. Germline CDR1 reads SGHTS; CDR2 reads YDEGEE. The CDR3 reads CASSLGQEVTIYF. Written as DNA, the CDR3 is TGTGCCAGCAGCTTGGGGCAGGAGGTCACCATATATTTT. Based on the CDR3 plus reference TRBV5-8 and TRBJ1-3, the full variable domain is EAGVTQSPTHLIKTRGQQATLRCSPISGHTSVYWYQQALGLGLQFLLWYDEGEERNRGNFPPRFSGRQFPNYSSELNVNALELEDSALYLCASSLGQEVTIYFGEGSWLTVV.

The chain joins TRBV28 to TRBJ1-1, with unresolved D. Germline loops: CDR1 MDHEN, CDR2 SYDVKM. There are 15 residues in the CDR3. V shed 1 base and J shed 6 bases, with 15 bases lying between them. Here the CDR3 reads CASSLLAPTKPEAFF. The CDR3, as DNA: TGTGCCAGCAGTTTATTGGCTCCGACCAAACCTGAAGCTTTCTTT.